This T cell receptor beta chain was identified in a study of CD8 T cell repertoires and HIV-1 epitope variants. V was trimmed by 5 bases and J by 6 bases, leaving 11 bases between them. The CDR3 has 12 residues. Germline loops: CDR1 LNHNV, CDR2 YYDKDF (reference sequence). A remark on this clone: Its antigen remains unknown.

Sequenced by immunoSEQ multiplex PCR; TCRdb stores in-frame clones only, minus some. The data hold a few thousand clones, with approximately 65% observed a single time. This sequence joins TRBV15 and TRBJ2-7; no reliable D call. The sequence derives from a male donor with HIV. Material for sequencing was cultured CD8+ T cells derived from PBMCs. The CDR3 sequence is CATSYSRGEQYF. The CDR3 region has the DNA TGTGCCACCAGCTATTCCCGCGGCGAGCAGTACTTC.